A selection of T cell receptor beta chains follows, all from one sample in a study of graft-versus-host responses after intestinal transplantation. These receptors have no known antigen. The table came from immunoSEQ multiplex PCR; TCRdb's copy has only in-frame clones and leaves some out. This table has 95,000 to 110,000 clones, roughly 90% appearing once. The sample consisted of unstimulated CD4+ T cells sorted from spleen or lymph node cells, taken before intestinal transplant. Receptors were obtained from a human donor who received an intestinal transplant. Both conserved end residues are part of each CDR3.

v_call	j_call	cdr3_aa
TRBV2	TRBJ1-5	CASRLQVSNQPQHF
TRBV5-1	TRBJ2-6	CASRPEISGANVLTF
TRBV5-1	TRBJ1-6	CASSRDRYYNSPLHF
TRBV5-1	TRBJ1-4	CASSLKDGKLFF
TRBV9	TRBJ2-2	CASSVVQNTGELFF
TRBV5-5	TRBJ2-3	CASSLRGGLGTDTQYF
TRBV2	TRBJ2-2	CASNPDGVPGELFF
TRBV28	TRBJ2-1	CASSSIVNWRNNEQFF
TRBV7-2	TRBJ1-5	CASSLWWNQPQHF
TRBV30	TRBJ1-5	CAWSAHRTGASNQPQHF
TRBV6-5	TRBJ2-7	CASSGSTGIYEQYF
TRBV6-1	TRBJ2-7	CASRGQQGNEQYF
TRBV5-1	TRBJ2-5	CASIPGDQRGGVETQYF
TRBV5-6	TRBJ1-1	CASSLEYRKNTEAFF
TRBV20-1	TRBJ1-4	CSAHINEKLFF
TRBV5-1	TRBJ1-6	CASSVGTGGSPLHF
TRBV7-3	TRBJ2-2	CASSPFSSGELFF
TRBV2	TRBJ1-1	CASREQGVRGTEAFF
TRBV10-3	TRBJ2-1	CAISDLGSDNEQFF
TRBV6-1	TRBJ2-7	CASSELGWTALTYEQYF
TRBV4-1	TRBJ2-5	CASSQDGDPMGETQYF
TRBV7-9	TRBJ2-7	CASSLAGESYEQYF
TRBV11-2	TRBJ2-7	CASSPGHLSYEQYF
TRBV13	TRBJ2-3	CASSLVGGDSDTQYF
TRBV28	TRBJ2-7	CATSTPYEQYF
TRBV30	TRBJ1-1	CAWVIFPGRRTEAFF
TRBV4-1	TRBJ1-6	CASSQDEETPLHF
TRBV5-1	TRBJ2-3	CASSLKINDPEGTDTQYF
TRBV7-2	TRBJ2-7	CASSLSRSYEQYF
TRBV6-6	TRBJ1-2	CASSPGQYGYTF
TRBV6-1	TRBJ1-5	CASSDRQGYSNQPQHF
TRBV7-2	TRBJ2-5	CASSPNGAAETQYF
TRBV2	TRBJ1-5	CASSEGGFSNQPQHF
TRBV9	TRBJ2-7	CASSVTSGRGEQYF
TRBV5-1	TRBJ1-1	CASSFGRVMSTEAFF